The clone carrying this T cell receptor (beta chain) was observed a handful of times. No antigen is known for it. Sorted CD4+ subsets: naive, central memory, regulatory, stem cell-like memory (CD45RO/CCR7/CD25/CD127/CD95/CD27 panel). Purity above 95% was achieved in all sorted populations. This CDR3 comprises 14 residues. Germline CDR1 ENHRY, CDR2 SYGVKD. V gave up 7 bases and J gave up 2 bases, with 15 bases separating them. These data come from a study of beta chain features in type 1 diabetes. In the study overall: Across the samples, approximately 98,000,000 sorted cells were examined in total.

General observations from the study: Compared to healthy donors, patients appeared to have naive, central memory and Treg TCRB repertoires that were more alike. Shorter TCRB CDR3s, moderately but significantly so, were found in Type 1 diabetes patients in all four CD4+ subsets.

Reverse transcription of all isolated RNA meant that expressed TCRB transcripts were sequenced. Sequencing was performed with immunoSEQ multiplex PCR; in TCRdb, only in-frame clones are kept and a portion is missing. The sample contains 140,000 or so clones, about 12% of which appear only once. This clonotype was sampled from a man between 18 and 35 years old with type 1 diabetes. The J gene is TRBJ2-7, the V gene TRBV10-3; possibly TRBD1 or TRBD2 for D (7 bases each). Sequences were obtained from central memory CD4+ T cells from blood. The DNA for the CDR3 is TGTGCCATCACCCAGGGGGGGTCAACCTACGAGCAGTACTTC. Amino acid sequence: CAITQGGSTYEQYF.